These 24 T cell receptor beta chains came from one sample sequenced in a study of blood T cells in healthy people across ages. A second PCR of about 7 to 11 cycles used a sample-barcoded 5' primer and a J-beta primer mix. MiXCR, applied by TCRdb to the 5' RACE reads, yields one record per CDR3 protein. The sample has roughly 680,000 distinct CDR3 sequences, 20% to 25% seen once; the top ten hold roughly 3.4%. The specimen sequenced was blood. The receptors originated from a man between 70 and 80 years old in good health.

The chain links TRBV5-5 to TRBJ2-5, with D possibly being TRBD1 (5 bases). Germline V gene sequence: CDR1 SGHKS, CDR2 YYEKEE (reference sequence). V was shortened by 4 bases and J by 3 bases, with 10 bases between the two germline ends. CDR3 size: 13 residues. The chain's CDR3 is CASSHLGEETQYF. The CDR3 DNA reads TGTGCCAGCAGCCACTTAGGGGAAGAGACCCAGTACTTC.

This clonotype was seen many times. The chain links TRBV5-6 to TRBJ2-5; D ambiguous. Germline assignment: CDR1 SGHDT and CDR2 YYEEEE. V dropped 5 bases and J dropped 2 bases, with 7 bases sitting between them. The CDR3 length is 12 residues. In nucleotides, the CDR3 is TGTGCCAGCAGTACCACGCAAGAGACCCAGTACTTC. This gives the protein CASSTTQETQYF.

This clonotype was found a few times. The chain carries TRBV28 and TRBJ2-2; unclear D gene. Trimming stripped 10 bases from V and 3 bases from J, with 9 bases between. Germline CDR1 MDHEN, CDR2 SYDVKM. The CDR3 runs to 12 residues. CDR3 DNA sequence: TGTGCCAACCAAGGGCACACCGGGGAGCTGTTTTTT. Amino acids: CANQGHTGELFF.

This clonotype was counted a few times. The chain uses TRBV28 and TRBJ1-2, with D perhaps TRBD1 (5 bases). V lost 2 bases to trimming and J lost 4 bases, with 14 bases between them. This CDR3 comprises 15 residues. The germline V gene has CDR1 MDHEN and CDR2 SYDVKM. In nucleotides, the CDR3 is TGTGCCAGCAGTTTAGGGTTAGGGGCCAGCTATGGCTACACCTTC. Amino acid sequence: CASSLGLGASYGYTF.

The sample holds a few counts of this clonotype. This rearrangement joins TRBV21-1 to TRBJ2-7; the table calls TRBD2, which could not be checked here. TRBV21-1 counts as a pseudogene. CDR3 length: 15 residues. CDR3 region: CASSKGGDSLYEQYF. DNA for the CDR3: TGTGCCAGCAGCAAAGGAGGGGACTCTCTCTACGAGCAGTACTTC.

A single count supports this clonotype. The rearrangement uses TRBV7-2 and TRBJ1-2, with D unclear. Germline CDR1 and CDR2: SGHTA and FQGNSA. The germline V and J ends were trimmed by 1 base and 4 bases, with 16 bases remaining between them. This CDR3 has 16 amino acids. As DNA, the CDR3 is TGTGCCAGCAGCTTAGATTACAGACTTAACCTCTATGGCTACACCTTC. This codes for CASSLDYRLNLYGYTF.

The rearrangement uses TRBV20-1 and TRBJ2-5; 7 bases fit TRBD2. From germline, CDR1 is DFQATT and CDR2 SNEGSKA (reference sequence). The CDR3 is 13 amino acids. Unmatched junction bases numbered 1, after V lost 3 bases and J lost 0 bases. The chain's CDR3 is CSASGRNQETQYF. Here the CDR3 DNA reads TGCAGTGCTAGCGGGAGGAACCAAGAGACCCAGTACTTC.

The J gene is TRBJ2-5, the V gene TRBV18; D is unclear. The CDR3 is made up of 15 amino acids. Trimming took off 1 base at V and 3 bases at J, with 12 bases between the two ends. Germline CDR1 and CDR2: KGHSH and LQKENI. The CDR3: CASSPLLKGEETQYF. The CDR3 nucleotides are TGTGCCAGCTCACCACTGTTGAAGGGCGAAGAGACCCAGTACTTC.

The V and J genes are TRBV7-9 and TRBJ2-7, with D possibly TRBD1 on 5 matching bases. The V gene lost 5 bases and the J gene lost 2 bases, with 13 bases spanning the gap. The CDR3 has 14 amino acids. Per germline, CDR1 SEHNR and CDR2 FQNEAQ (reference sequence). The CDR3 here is CASSLGQFPYEQYF. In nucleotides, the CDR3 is TGTGCCAGCAGCCTGGGGCAGTTCCCCTACGAGCAGTACTTC.

The chain's CDR3 is CASSELAGPTDTQYF. CDR3 nucleotide sequence: TGTGCCAGCAGTGAATTAGCGGGCCCCACAGATACGCAGTATTTT. This rearrangement joins TRBV25-1 to TRBJ2-3; 7 bases map to TRBD2. The CDR3 has 15 residues. Looked up from germline, CDR1 is MGHDK and CDR2 is SYGVNS. V shed 1 base, J shed 2 bases, and the junction held 3 bases outside the gene matches.

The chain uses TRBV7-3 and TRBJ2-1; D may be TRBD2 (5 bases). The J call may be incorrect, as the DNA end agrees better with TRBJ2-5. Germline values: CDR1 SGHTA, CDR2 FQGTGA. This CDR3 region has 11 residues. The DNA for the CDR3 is TGTGCCAGCAGTTCCGGAGGGACCCAGTACTTC. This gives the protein CASSSGGTQYF.

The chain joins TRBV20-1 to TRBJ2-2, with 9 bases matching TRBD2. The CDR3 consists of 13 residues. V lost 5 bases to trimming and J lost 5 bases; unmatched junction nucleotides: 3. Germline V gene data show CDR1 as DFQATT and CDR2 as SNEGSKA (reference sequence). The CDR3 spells CSAFSGRTGELFF. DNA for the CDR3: TGCAGTGCTTTTAGCGGGAGAACCGGGGAGCTGTTTTTT.

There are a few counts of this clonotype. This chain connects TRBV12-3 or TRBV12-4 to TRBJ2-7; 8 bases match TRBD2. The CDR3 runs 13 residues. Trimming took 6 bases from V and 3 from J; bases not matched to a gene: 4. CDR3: CASSTGTSYEQYF. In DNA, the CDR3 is TGTGCCAGCAGCACCGGGACTAGCTACGAGCAGTACTTC.

CDR3 sequence (DNA): TGTGCCAGCGCCCATCGGGGCGGGCAGTACTTC. Its protein is CASAHRGGQYF. V is TRBV12-3 or TRBV12-4 and J is TRBJ2-5; D possibly uses TRBD1 or TRBD2 (5 bases each). Trimming took 8 bases from V and 11 from J, leaving 15 bases between them. This CDR3 has 11 residues.

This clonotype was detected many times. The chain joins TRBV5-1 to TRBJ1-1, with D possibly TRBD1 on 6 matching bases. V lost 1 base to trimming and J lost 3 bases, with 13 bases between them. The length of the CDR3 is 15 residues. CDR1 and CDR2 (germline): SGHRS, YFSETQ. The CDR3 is CASSLMGARDTEAFF. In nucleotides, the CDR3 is TGCGCCAGCAGCTTGATGGGGGCGAGGGACACTGAAGCTTTCTTT.

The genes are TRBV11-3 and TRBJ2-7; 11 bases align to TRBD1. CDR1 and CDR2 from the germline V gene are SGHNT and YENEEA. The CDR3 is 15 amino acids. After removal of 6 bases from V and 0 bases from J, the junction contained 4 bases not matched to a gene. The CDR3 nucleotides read TGTGCCAGCAGTCAGGGACAGGGGGACTCCTACGAGCAGTACTTC. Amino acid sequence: CASSQGQGDSYEQYF.

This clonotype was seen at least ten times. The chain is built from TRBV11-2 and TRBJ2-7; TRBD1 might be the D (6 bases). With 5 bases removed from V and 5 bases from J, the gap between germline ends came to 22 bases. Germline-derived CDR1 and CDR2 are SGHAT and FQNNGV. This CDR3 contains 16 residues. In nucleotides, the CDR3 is TGTGCCAGCAGCCGTGGCGGTAGGGGGAGTGGTGACGAGCAGTACTTC. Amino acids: CASSRGGRGSGDEQYF. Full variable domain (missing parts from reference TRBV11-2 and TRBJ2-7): EAGVAQSPRYKIIEKRQSVAFWCNPISGHATLYWYQQILGQGPKLLIQFQNNGVVDDSQLPKDRFSAERLKGVDSTLKIQPAKLEDSAVYLCASSRGGRGSGDEQYFGPGTRLTVT.

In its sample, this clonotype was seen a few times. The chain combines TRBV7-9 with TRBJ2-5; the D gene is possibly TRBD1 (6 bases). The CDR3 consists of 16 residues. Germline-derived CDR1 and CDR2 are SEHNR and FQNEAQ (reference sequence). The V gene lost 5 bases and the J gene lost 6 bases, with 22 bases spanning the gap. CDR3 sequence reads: CASSAPAGEFVKTQYF. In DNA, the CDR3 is TGTGCCAGCAGCGCACCGGCAGGGGAATTTGTAAAGACCCAGTACTTC.

The CDR3 loop is CASSQGRTGGHNEQFF. In DNA, the CDR3 is TGTGCCAGCAGCCAAGGGAGGACTGGCGGTCACAATGAGCAGTTCTTC. The chain combines TRBV3-1 with TRBJ2-1, with D perhaps TRBD2 (5 bases). The germline V gene encodes CDR1 LGHDT and CDR2 YNNKEL (reference sequence). The V gene lost 1 base and the J gene lost 5 bases, with 15 bases spanning the gap. This CDR3 is built from 16 residues.

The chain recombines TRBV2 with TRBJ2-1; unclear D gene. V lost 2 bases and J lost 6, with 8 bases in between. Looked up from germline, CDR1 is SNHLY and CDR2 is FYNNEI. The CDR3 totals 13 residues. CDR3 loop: CASSEPLVNEQFF. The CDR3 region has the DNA TGTGCCAGCAGTGAACCCTTAGTCAATGAGCAGTTCTTC.

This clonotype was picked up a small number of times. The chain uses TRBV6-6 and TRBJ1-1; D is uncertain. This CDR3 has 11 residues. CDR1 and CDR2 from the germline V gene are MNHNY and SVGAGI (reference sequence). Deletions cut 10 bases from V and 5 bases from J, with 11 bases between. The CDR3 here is CATVVGTEAFF. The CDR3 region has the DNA TGTGCCACCGTAGTTGGGACTGAAGCTTTCTTT.

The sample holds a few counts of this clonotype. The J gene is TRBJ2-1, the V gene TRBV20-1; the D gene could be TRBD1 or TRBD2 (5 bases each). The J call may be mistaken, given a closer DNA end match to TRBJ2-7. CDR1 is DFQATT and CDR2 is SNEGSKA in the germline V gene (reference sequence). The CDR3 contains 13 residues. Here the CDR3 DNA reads TGCAGTGCCACGGGACCGATATCCTACGAGCAGTACTTC. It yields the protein CSATGPISYEQYF.

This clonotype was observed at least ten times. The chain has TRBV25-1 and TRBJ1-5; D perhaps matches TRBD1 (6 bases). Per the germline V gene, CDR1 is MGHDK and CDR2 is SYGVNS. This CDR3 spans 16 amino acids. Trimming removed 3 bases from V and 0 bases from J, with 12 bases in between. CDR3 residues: CASSDGTGNSNQPQHF. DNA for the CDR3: TGTGCCAGCAGTGACGGTACAGGGAATAGCAATCAGCCCCAGCATTTT.

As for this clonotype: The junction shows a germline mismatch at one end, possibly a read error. The CDR3 here is CSTGQGSYNEQFF. The CDR3 DNA follows: TGCAGTACGGGACAGGGGTCCTACAACGAGCAGTTCTTC. This chain links TRBV20-1 with TRBJ2-1, with 10 bases fitting TRBD1. The CDR3 extends over 13 amino acids. Germline V gene lookup returns CDR1 DFQATT and CDR2 SNEGSKA (reference sequence).